Presented here are 8 T cell receptor beta chains from one specimen sequenced in a study of breast tumors, draining lymph nodes, adjacent tissues. Each CDR3 protein is one row after TCRdb ran MiXCR on the multiplex PCR reads. There are about 21,000 distinct CDR3 sequences in the sample; roughly 40% occur only once, and approximately 25% lies in the top ten. Sequenced: breast tumor tissue. The receptors come from a female donor with breast cancer. Some clones in this sample may be carry-over from other donors' samples.

The gene calls are TRBV7-8 and TRBJ2-5, with 10 positions matching TRBD2. Germline CDR1 and CDR2: SGHVS and FQNEAQ. This CDR3 has 15 amino acids. The V gene end was trimmed by 0 bases and the J gene end by 4 bases; junction bases not matched to a gene: 2. CDR3 amino acids: CASSLALAGLETQYF. The DNA of the CDR3 is TGTGCCAGCAGCTTAGCACTAGCGGGGTTAGAGACCCAGTACTTC.

This clonotype was recorded many times. The rearrangement links TRBV12-3 or TRBV12-4 to TRBJ2-5; D might be TRBD2 (6 bases). With 6 bases removed from V and 1 base from J, the gap between germline ends came to 12 bases. CDR3 size: 14 residues. The CDR3 nucleotides are TGTGCCAGCAGACTAGGGACTTCCCAAGAGACCCAGTACTTC. Amino acids: CASRLGTSQETQYF.

Note on this clonotype: This clone may be a read error of a much larger clone one base away. This chain uses TRBV20-1 with TRBJ2-7, with 7 bases fitting TRBD2. The germline V gene encodes CDR1 DFQATT and CDR2 SNEGSKA (reference sequence). The length of the CDR3 is 13 residues. The CDR3: CNAKGLPDYAQYF. The CDR3 DNA sequence: TGCAATGCTAAGGGACTACCAGACTACGCGCAGTACTTC.

This clonotype was seen a single time. The chain joins TRBV24-1 to TRBJ2-1, with 8 positions matching TRBD2. CDR3 length: 18 amino acids. From germline, CDR1 is KGHDR and CDR2 SFDVKD. J gave up 6 bases and V 0 bases, and 12 bases lay outside the gene matches. The CDR3 is CATSDLGGAGAILNEQFF. CDR3 nucleotides: TGTGCCACCAGTGATTTGGGTGGAGCGGGGGCCATACTCAATGAGCAGTTCTTC.

Concerning this clonotype: A read error may be the cause here, since a much bigger clone is one base away. This rearrangement joins TRBV14 to TRBJ2-1; 8 bases map to TRBD2. Germline V gives CDR1 SGHDN, CDR2 FVKESK. The CDR3 spans 14 residues. The CDR3 reads CASSQGTSINEQSF. In DNA form, the CDR3 reads TGTGCCAGCAGCCAAGGGACTAGCATTAATGAGCAGTCCTTC.

The rearrangement uses TRBV5-1 and TRBJ2-5, with D possibly being TRBD2 (6 bases). CDR3 length equals 14 residues. V was cut by 1 base and J by 5 bases, with 12 bases left in between. Germline V gives CDR1 SGHRS, CDR2 YFSETQ. As DNA, the CDR3 is TGCGCCAGCAGCTTGCGAAACAGCGGGGAGACCCAGTACTTC. Translating gives CASSLRNSGETQYF.

The V and J genes are TRBV5-8 and TRBJ2-3, with D uncertain. The V end lost 0 bases, the J end lost 4 bases, and 9 bases lay between the germline ends. Germline-derived CDR1 and CDR2 are SGHTS and YDEGEE. CDR3 size: 14 residues. The CDR3 here is CASSLGNPADTQYF. The CDR3 nucleotides read TGTGCCAGCAGCTTGGGGAACCCCGCAGATACGCAGTATTTT.

This clonotype was picked up many times. The chain combines TRBV7-8 with TRBJ2-1; tentatively, D is TRBD1 (7 bases). V lost 8 bases and J lost 0, with 17 bases in between. This CDR3 region has 16 residues. Germline values: CDR1 SGHVS, CDR2 FQNEAQ. CDR3 region: CASSTQGGRSYNEQFF. The CDR3 DNA sequence: TGTGCCAGCTCCACCCAGGGGGGACGCTCCTACAATGAGCAGTTCTTC.